Listed here is a single TCR beta chain. No antigen is known for it. Reverse transcribing all isolated RNA meant expressed TCRB transcripts were sequenced. TCRdb's copy holds only in-frame clones and misses some; the assay was immunoSEQ multiplex PCR. Among just under 150,000 clones listed, about 13% were seen once. Averaging approximately 120 mL, one heparinised blood draw was given by each donor. This sample is part of a study of beta chain features in type 1 diabetes. Points from the study as a whole: Resolution of whether HLA type affects TCRB rearrangement was not achieved here. cDNA-based sequencing might over-represent cells highly expressing TCR. Moderately but significantly shorter TCRB CDR3s were found in Type 1 diabetes patients in all four CD4+ subsets. VDJ junctions sequenced from type 1 diabetes patients showed fewer insertions and more deletions.

With 4 bases removed from V and 2 bases from J, the gap between germline ends came to 6 bases. The germline V gene encodes CDR1 ENHRY and CDR2 SYGVKD. This CDR3 has 12 amino acids. This chain uses TRBV10-3 with TRBJ2-7; possibly TRBD1 for D (5 bases). The sample consisted of central memory CD4+ T cells from blood. The sequence was obtained from a man younger than 30 with type 1 diabetes. The CDR3 region is CAISGTPYEQYF. As DNA, the CDR3 is TGTGCCATCAGTGGGACACCCTACGAGCAGTACTTC.